This T cell receptor (beta chain) was captured by sequencing in a study of blood T cell repertoires in COVID-19. Study background: Some COVID-19 samples were acute and others convalescent; all came from the United States, Italy and Spain. In each case, the material was cDNA or gDNA derived from T cells, B-cell-depleted T cells, or PBMCs.

The CDR3 runs 13 residues. Germline V gene sequence: CDR1 MDHEN, CDR2 SYDVKM. The V gene end was trimmed by 4 bases and the J gene end by 7 bases; junction bases not matched to a gene: 5. Original processing methods: Reference gene primer amplification gave nucleated cell count estimates. The assay was immunoSEQ multiplex PCR, and TCRdb's table has in-frame clones only and misses some. That table supplies the V and J calls and clone size; D and trimming were determined from the DNA. Of around 450,000 clones listed, around 88% are singletons. The sequence came from a woman aged 25 to 39 with acute or convalescent COVID-19. The material sequenced was peripheral blood. The chain uses TRBV28 and TRBJ1-2; 8 bases map to TRBD1. In DNA, the CDR3 is TGTGCCAGCAGTTCCCCGGACAGGGTTGGCTACACCTTC. Protein sequence: CASSSPDRVGYTF.